This is a list of T cell receptor beta chains from one sample in a study of PD-L1 blockade in urothelial cancer. TCRdb's table, derived via immunoSEQ multiplex PCR, lists solely in-frame clones and lacks some. This table has about 74,000 clones, around 84% appearing once. The input for sequencing was PBMCs, taken around atezolizumab (anti-PD-L1) treatment. These receptors were collected from a man in his 70s with urothelial cancer. Both conserved end residues are part of each CDR3.

v_call: TRBV19
cdr3_aa: CASRGQGNQPQHF

v_call: TRBV5-1
cdr3_aa: CASSLDGQGHTEAFF

v_call: TRBV4-1
cdr3_aa: CASSQDIGQGNEQFF

v_call: TRBV6-1
cdr3_aa: CASSTLRGIGETQYF

v_call: TRBV19
cdr3_aa: CASSILPDRLHEQYF

v_call: TRBV28
cdr3_aa: CASSFLTSGSDTQYF

v_call: TRBV28
cdr3_aa: CASTTPFGAASTDTQYF

v_call: TRBV6-5
cdr3_aa: CASSVRLAGSYEQYF

v_call: TRBV7-2
cdr3_aa: CASSPEDRFSYEQYF

v_call: TRBV6-1
cdr3_aa: CASSGELNTEAFF

v_call: TRBV28
cdr3_aa: CASSSSGTATGELFF